Each of the 28 T cell receptor beta chains below was sequenced from the same sample in a study of blood T cells in healthy people across ages. A sample-barcoded 5' primer and a J-beta primer mix were used in a second PCR of roughly 7 to 11 cycles. TCRdb processed the 5' RACE reads anew with MiXCR; each CDR3 protein has one entry. This sample yields fewer than 950,000 distinct CDR3 sequences, of which about 53% are seen a single time; approximately 40% belongs to the top ten. Sequencing used blood. Source of these receptors: a man older than 75 in good health.

This clonotype was counted between two and nine times. The V and J genes are TRBV12-3 or TRBV12-4 and TRBJ2-5; D unclear. The CDR3 has 12 amino acids. Trimming took 9 bases from V and 5 from J, leaving 13 bases between them. The CDR3 sequence is CASHDSRETQYF. For the CDR3, the DNA is TGTGCCAGTCATGACTCTCGCGAGACCCAGTACTTC.

This chain links TRBV5-6 with TRBJ2-5; D ambiguous. This CDR3 contains 12 residues. Trimming removed 4 bases at V and 7 bases at J, with 11 bases between. Germline lookup yields CDR1 SGHDT and CDR2 YYEEEE. For the CDR3, the DNA is TGTGCCAGCAGCAAAGGATTCGGGACCCAGTACTTC. This encodes CASSKGFGTQYF.

V gene TRBV15 combines with J gene TRBJ1-2; TRBD1 agrees at 8 bases. The V gene end was trimmed by 0 bases and the J gene end by 7 bases; junction bases not matched to a gene: 4. Germline CDR1 reads LNHNV; CDR2 reads YYDKDF (reference sequence). The CDR3 is made up of 14 amino acids. CDR3 in DNA: TGTGCCACCAGCAGAGACAGGGGGCGAGGTGGCTACACCTTC. This encodes CATSRDRGRGGYTF.

This clonotype has just a few counts. The CDR3, as DNA: TGTGCCAGCAGCGTAGATATCGGCGGGAACCAAGAGACCCAGTACTTC. It specifies CASSVDIGGNQETQYF. The rearrangement links TRBV9 to TRBJ2-5, with D possibly being TRBD2 (6 bases). The V and J ends lost 0 bases and 0 bases respectively, with 12 bases between them. This CDR3 spans 16 amino acids. Looked up from germline, CDR1 is SGDLS and CDR2 is YYNGEE. Together with reference TRBV9 and TRBJ2-5, the CDR3 gives the full variable domain: DSGVTQTPKHLITATGQRVTLRCSPRSGDLSVYWYQQSLDQGLQFLIQYYNGEERAKGNILERFSAQQFPDLHSELNLSSLELGDSALYFCASSVDIGGNQETQYFGPGTRLLVL.

V is TRBV7-2 and J is TRBJ2-3, with D possibly called TRBD1 or TRBD2 (5 bases each). V lost 1 base and J 8 bases, leaving 16 bases between the germline ends. This CDR3 is built from 15 residues. Germline V gene lookup returns CDR1 SGHTA and CDR2 FQGNSA. The CDR3 sequence: CASSLGGSPSGTQYF. The CDR3, as DNA: TGTGCCAGCAGCTTAGGGGGGAGCCCCTCTGGTACGCAGTATTTT.

The gene calls are TRBV12-3 or TRBV12-4 and TRBJ2-5; D is tentatively TRBD1 or TRBD2 (5 bases each). Trimming pared 7 bases from V and 7 bases from J, leaving 16 bases between. This CDR3 comprises 13 residues. CDR3 protein: CASNLLGAGTQYF. For the CDR3, the DNA is TGTGCCAGCAACCTACTCGGGGCAGGGACCCAGTACTTC.

In its sample, this clonotype was seen many times. V is TRBV5-1 and J is TRBJ2-5; the match to TRBD1 covers 8 bases. The ends lost 3 bases at V and 4 bases at J; junction bases unmatched: 5. CDR3 size: 14 residues. Per germline, CDR1 SGHRS and CDR2 YFSETQ. In DNA, the CDR3 is TGCGCCAGCAGCTCCGGACAGGGAGGAGAGACCCAGTACTTC. Amino acid sequence: CASSSGQGGETQYF.

J is TRBJ2-3 and V is TRBV5-5; 7 nucleotides agree with TRBD2. The CDR3 covers 17 residues. The junction had 9 bases not matched to a gene; V was cut back by 0 bases and J by 2 bases. The V gene's germline CDR1 is SGHKS and CDR2 YYEKEE (reference sequence). Here the CDR3 reads CASSLGASGYPTDTQYF. The CDR3 DNA follows: TGTGCCAGCAGCTTGGGCGCTAGCGGATACCCCACAGATACGCAGTATTTT.

This clonotype has a handful of counts. The J gene is TRBJ2-2, the V gene TRBV5-1; D gene unclear. Germline values: CDR1 SGHRS, CDR2 YFSETQ. The CDR3 covers 15 residues. With 0 bases removed from V and 2 bases from J, the gap between germline ends came to 8 bases. In nucleotides, the CDR3 is TGCGCCAGCAGCTTGGGAGATCTCAACACCGGGGAGCTGTTTTTT. It translates to CASSLGDLNTGELFF. Combining the CDR3 with reference TRBV5-1 and TRBJ2-2 gives the whole variable domain KAGVTQTPRYLIKTRGQQVTLSCSPISGHRSVSWYQQTPGQGLQFLFEYFSETQRNKGNFPGRFSGRQFSNSRSEMNVSTLELGDSALYLCASSLGDLNTGELFFGEGSRLTVL.

V gene TRBV20-1 combines with J gene TRBJ2-2; a possible D gene is TRBD2 (6 bases). The CDR3 sequence is 16 residues long. Between the trimmed V and J ends, which lost 3 bases and 3 bases, there was a span of 17 bases. CDR1 DFQATT and CDR2 SNEGSKA come from the germline V gene (reference sequence). This CDR3 reads CSASPTGLSYTGELFF. The CDR3 DNA reads as TGCAGTGCTAGTCCAACCGGACTATCGTACACCGGGGAGCTGTTTTTT.

This clonotype showed up just a few times. This rearrangement joins TRBV25-1 to TRBJ1-2; tentatively, D is TRBD1 (5 bases). Germline CDR1 reads MGHDK; CDR2 reads SYGVNS. This CDR3 is built from 13 residues. V shed 4 bases and J shed 6 bases, with 12 bases lying between them. The CDR3 DNA is TGTGCCAGCAGTGCCCAGGGAGTAAATGGCTACACCTTC. It encodes CASSAQGVNGYTF.

This clonotype was seen many times. The chain carries TRBV5-1 and TRBJ2-1, with D possibly TRBD1 on 7 matching bases. In germline, CDR1 is SGHRS, CDR2 YFSETQ. The CDR3 spans 16 residues. Trimming removed 4 bases from V and 7 bases from J, with 21 bases in between. CDR3 bases: TGCGCCAGCAGCCGGGTGCGGGGACAGCGTGTTAATGAGCAGTTCTTC. Its protein product is CASSRVRGQRVNEQFF.

CDR3 sequence: CASSHLDRVSKNIQYF. DNA for the CDR3: TGTGCCAGCAGCCACCTCGACAGGGTCAGCAAAAACATTCAGTACTTC. The V gene is TRBV3-1, the J gene TRBJ2-4; 7 bases are shared with TRBD1. J lost 3 bases, V lost 3 bases, and 8 bases had no gene match. CDR1 and CDR2 from the germline V gene are LGHDT and YNNKEL (reference sequence). There are 16 residues in the CDR3.

CDR3: CASSSDLVSYNEQFF. CDR3 nucleotide sequence: TGCGCCAGCAGCTCAGACCTAGTCTCCTACAATGAGCAGTTCTTC. The chain joins TRBV5-1 to TRBJ2-1; D not certain. Germline loops: CDR1 SGHRS, CDR2 YFSETQ. This CDR3 contains 15 residues. V was shortened by 3 bases and J by 0 bases, with 10 bases between the two germline ends.

This clonotype was recorded a few times. The V and J genes are TRBV2 and TRBJ2-7; 9 bases line up with TRBD2. With V trimmed by 9 bases and J by 0 bases, 12 bases remained unmatched. CDR3 length: 16 amino acids. The germline V gene has CDR1 SNHLY and CDR2 FYNNEI. The DNA for the CDR3 is TGTGCCAGTCACCGACACCTTAGCGGGAGCTCCTACGAGCAGTACTTC. Encoded protein: CASHRHLSGSSYEQYF.

The rearrangement joins TRBV4-2 to TRBJ2-2; D is perhaps TRBD2 (5 bases). Trimming shortened V by 1 base and J by 3 bases, and 15 bases separated the two germline ends. Germline V lookup: CDR1 LGHNA, CDR2 YNFKEQ. CDR3 length: 17 residues. The chain's CDR3 is CASSQAMGSRDTGELFF. The CDR3 coding sequence is TGTGCCAGCAGCCAAGCGATGGGGAGTCGGGACACCGGGGAGCTGTTTTTT.

The rearrangement uses TRBV29-1 and TRBJ2-5, with D perhaps TRBD2 (5 bases). There are 14 residues in the CDR3. The V gene's germline CDR1 is SQVTM and CDR2 ANQGSEA. The germline V and J ends were trimmed by 7 bases and 5 bases, with 20 bases remaining between them. The CDR3 loop reads CSGGGLLAWETQYF. DNA of the CDR3: TGCAGCGGCGGAGGACTTTTAGCGTGGGAGACCCAGTACTTC.

The sample holds a few counts of this clonotype. The chain carries TRBV12-3 or TRBV12-4 and TRBJ1-2, with a weak D call TRBD1 (5 bases). Trimming removed 3 bases at V and 8 bases at J, with 16 bases between. The length of the CDR3 is 14 residues. CDR3 region: CASSFRTSGQGYTF. CDR3 coding DNA: TGTGCCAGCAGTTTTAGAACCTCAGGGCAAGGCTACACCTTC.

The chain joins TRBV6-1 to TRBJ1-5; possibly TRBD1 for D (5 bases). Germline V CDR1 and CDR2: MNHNS, SASEGT. Between the trimmed V and J ends, which lost 2 bases and 7 bases, there was a span of 18 bases. There are 16 residues in the CDR3. In DNA form, the CDR3 reads TGTGCCAGCAGTGAAAGGGGCGGGGGAACATACCAGCCCCAGCATTTT. It codes for CASSERGGGTYQPQHF.

V and J are TRBV28 and TRBJ2-7; D possibly matches TRBD1 or TRBD2 (5 bases each). Germline V gene sequence: CDR1 MDHEN, CDR2 SYDVKM. This CDR3 spans 15 amino acids. V lost 6 bases, J lost 7 bases, and 22 bases lay in between. The CDR3 sequence is CASSLRGRRSLEQYF. The DNA for the CDR3 is TGTGCCAGCAGCCTACGGGGACGGCGGTCCCTGGAGCAGTACTTC. Based on the CDR3 plus reference TRBV28 and TRBJ2-7, the full variable domain is DVKVTQSSRYLVKRTGEKVFLECVQDMDHENMFWYRQDPGLGLRLIYFSYDVKMKEKGDIPEGYSVSREKKERFSLILESASTNQTSMYLCASSLRGRRSLEQYFGPGTRLTVT.

This clonotype was detected only a few times. The V call is TRBV12-3 or TRBV12-4, the J call TRBJ2-7, with D perhaps matching TRBD1 (6 bases). This CDR3 is built from 15 residues. V lost 5 bases and J 3 bases, leaving 17 bases between the germline ends. The DNA of the CDR3 is TGTGCCAGCAGTCTGGGTCCAGGGGATTTCTACGAGCAGTACTTC. Translated, it gives CASSLGPGDFYEQYF.

In its sample, this clonotype was seen a few times. CDR3 amino acids: CASRTGVETQYF. CDR3 in DNA: TGTGCCAGCCGGACAGGGGTAGAGACCCAGTACTTC. The chain carries TRBV12-3 or TRBV12-4 and TRBJ2-5; 9 nucleotides line up with TRBD1. V dropped 8 bases and J dropped 4; count of bases not matched to a gene: 2. CDR3 length: 12 residues.

This clonotype showed up just a few times. V usage is TRBV20-1 and J usage is TRBJ1-2; D gene ambiguous. Germline lookup yields CDR1 DFQATT and CDR2 SNEGSKA (reference sequence). The CDR3 is made up of 14 amino acids. Between the trimmed V and J ends, which lost 8 bases and 4 bases, there was a span of 20 bases. CDR3 bases: TGCAGTCCCACAGTCGGGAGCGACCCCTATGGCTACACCTTC. Translated, it gives CSPTVGSDPYGYTF.

This clonotype was detected a few times. This sequence may be a read error, since a much larger clone differs from it by one base. The chain employs TRBV24-1 and TRBJ2-4, with TRBD1 matching 9 bases. From germline, CDR1 is KGHDR and CDR2 SFDVKD. With 2 bases clipped from V and 2 bases from J, the junction kept 12 bases outside the gene matches. The CDR3 is made up of 19 amino acids. The CDR3 DNA reads as TGTGCCACCAGTGATTACTGGGACAGGGCAGTTGGGTCCAAAAACATTCAGTACTTC. Its translation is CATSDYWDRAVGSKNIQYF.

J is TRBJ2-3 and V is TRBV6-5, with TRBD2 identical over 8 bases. Unmatched junction bases numbered 7, after V lost 0 bases and J lost 2 bases. CDR3 length: 17 residues. Germline V gene data show CDR1 as MNHEY and CDR2 as SVGAGI. The CDR3 reads CASSYSGLAGSTDTQYF. CDR3 coding DNA: TGTGCCAGCAGTTACTCCGGGCTAGCGGGCTCCACAGATACGCAGTATTTT.

This sequence joins TRBV5-1 and TRBJ2-1; 11 bases are shared with TRBD2. This CDR3 is 16 amino acids long. The V and J ends lost 1 base and 6 bases, in that order; junction bases with no gene match: 6. The germline V gene encodes CDR1 SGHRS and CDR2 YFSETQ. This CDR3 reads CASSLLAGGGFNEQFF. DNA for the CDR3: TGCGCCAGCAGCTTGCTAGCGGGAGGTGGTTTCAATGAGCAGTTCTTC.

This clonotype was counted between two and nine times. The chain couples TRBV20-1 to TRBJ2-4; tentative D call: TRBD1 (6 bases). The CDR3 has 16 residues. Germline V gives CDR1 DFQATT, CDR2 SNEGSKA (reference sequence). Trimming stripped 0 bases from V and 0 bases from J, with 12 bases between. The DNA of the CDR3 is TGCAGTGCTAGAGATATCGGACAGTTAGCCAAAAACATTCAGTACTTC. The encoded protein is CSARDIGQLAKNIQYF.

Notes on this clonotype: One base away lies a much larger clone, so this may be a sequencing read error. The chain uses TRBV7-2 and TRBJ1-1; perhaps TRBD1 as D (6 bases). Germline V gives CDR1 SGHTA, CDR2 FQGNSA. The CDR3 length is 13 residues. With 5 bases removed from V and 11 bases from J, the gap between germline ends came to 18 bases. The CDR3 sequence: CTSSIDRDTHAFF. For the CDR3, the DNA is TGTACCAGCAGCATAGACCGGGACACCCATGCTTTCTTT.